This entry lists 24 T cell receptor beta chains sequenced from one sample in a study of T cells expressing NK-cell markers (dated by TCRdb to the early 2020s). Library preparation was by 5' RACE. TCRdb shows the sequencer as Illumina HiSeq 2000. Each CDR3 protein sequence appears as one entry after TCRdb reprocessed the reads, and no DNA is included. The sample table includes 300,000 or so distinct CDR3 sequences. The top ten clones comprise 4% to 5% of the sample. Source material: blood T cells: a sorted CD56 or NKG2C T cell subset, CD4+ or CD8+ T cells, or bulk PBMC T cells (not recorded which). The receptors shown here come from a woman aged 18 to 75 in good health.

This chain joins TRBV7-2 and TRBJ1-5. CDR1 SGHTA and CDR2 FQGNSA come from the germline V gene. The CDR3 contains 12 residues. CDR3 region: CASSSTDRGQHF.

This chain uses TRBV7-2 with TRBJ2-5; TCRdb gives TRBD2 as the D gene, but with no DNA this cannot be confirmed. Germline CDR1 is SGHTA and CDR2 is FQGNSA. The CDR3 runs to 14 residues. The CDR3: CASSPRLAEETQYF.

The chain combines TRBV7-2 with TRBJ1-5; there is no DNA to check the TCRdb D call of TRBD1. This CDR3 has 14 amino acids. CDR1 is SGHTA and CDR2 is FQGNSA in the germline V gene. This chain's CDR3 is CASSSDSNSQPQHF.

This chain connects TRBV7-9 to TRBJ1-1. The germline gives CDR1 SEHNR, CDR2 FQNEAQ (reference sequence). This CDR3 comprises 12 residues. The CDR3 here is CASSLESTEAFF.

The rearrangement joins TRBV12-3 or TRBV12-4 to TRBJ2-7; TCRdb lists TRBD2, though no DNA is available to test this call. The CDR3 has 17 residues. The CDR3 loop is CASSPVRPGLAYYEQYF.

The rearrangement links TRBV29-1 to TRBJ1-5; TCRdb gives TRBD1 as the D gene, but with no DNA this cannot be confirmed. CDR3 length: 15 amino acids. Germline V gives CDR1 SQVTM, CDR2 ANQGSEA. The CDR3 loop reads CSVEYDGGGNQPQHF.

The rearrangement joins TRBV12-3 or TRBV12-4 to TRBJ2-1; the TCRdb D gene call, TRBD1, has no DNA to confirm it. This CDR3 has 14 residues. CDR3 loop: CASSQDRVFNEQFF.

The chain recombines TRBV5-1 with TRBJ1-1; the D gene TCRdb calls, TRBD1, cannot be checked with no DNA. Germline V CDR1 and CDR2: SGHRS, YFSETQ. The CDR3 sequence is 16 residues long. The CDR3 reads CASMKDRGPMNTEAFF.

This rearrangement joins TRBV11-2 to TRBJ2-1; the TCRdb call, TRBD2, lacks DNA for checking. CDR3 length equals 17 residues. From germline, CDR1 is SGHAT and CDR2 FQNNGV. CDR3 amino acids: CASSLTQAGRSYNEQFF.

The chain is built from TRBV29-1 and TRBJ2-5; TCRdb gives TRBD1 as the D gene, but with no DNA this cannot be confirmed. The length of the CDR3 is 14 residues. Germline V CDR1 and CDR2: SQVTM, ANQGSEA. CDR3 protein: CSVAGNRGRETQYF.

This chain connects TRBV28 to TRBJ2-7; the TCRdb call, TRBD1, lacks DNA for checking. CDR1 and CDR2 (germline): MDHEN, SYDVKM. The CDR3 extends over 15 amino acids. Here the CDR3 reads CASRVGGTSSYEQYF.

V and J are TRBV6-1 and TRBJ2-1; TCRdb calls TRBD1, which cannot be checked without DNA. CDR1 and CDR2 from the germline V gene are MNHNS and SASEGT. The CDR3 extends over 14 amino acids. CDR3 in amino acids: CASARGGNYNEQFF.

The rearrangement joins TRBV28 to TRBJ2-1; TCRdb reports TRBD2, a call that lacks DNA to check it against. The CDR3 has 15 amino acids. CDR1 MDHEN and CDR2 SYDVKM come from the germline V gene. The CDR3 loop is CASSLLASGYNEQFF.

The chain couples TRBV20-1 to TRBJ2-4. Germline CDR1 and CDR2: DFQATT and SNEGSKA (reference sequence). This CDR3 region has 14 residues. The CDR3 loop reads CSANGALAKNIQYF.

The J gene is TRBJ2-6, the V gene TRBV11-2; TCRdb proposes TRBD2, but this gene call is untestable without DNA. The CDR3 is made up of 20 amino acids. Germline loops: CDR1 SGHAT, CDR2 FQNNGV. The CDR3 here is CASSLKGSLYLSSGANVLTF.

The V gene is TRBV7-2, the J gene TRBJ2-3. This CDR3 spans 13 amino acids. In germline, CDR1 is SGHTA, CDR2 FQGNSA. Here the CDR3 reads CANGAYGPDTQYF. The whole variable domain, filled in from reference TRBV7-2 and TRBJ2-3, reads GAGVSQSPSNKVTEKGKDVELRCDPISGHTALYWYRQSLGQGLEFLIYFQGNSAPDKSGLPSDRFSAERTGGSVSTLTIQRTQQEDSAVYLCANGAYGPDTQYFGPGTRLTVL.

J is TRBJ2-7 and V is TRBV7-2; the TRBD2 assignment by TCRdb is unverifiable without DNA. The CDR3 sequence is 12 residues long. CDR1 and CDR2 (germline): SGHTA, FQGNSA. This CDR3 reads CASSLISSEQYF. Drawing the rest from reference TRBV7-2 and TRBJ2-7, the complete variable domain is GAGVSQSPSNKVTEKGKDVELRCDPISGHTALYWYRQSLGQGLEFLIYFQGNSAPDKSGLPSDRFSAERTGGSVSTLTIQRTQQEDSAVYLCASSLISSEQYFGPGTRLTVT.

The CDR3 loop reads CSARSGPYEQYF. J is TRBJ2-7 and V is TRBV20-1; TCRdb lists TRBD1, though no DNA is available to test this call. CDR1 is DFQATT, CDR2 SNEGSKA, per germline (reference sequence). This CDR3 is built from 12 residues.

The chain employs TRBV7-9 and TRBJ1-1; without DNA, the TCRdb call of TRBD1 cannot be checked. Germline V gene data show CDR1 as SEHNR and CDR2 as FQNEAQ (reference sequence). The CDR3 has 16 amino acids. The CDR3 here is CASSFLSGTGNTEAFF.

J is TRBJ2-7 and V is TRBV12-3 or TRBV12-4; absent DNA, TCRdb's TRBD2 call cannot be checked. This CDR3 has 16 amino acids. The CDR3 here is CASSLDLAGGFYEQYF.

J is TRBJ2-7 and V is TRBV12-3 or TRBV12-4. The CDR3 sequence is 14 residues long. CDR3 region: CASTISKRGYEQYF.

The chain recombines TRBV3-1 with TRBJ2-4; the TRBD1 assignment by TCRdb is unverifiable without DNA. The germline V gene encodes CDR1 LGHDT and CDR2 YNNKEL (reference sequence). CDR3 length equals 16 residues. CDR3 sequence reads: CASSPRFRGAKNIQYF.

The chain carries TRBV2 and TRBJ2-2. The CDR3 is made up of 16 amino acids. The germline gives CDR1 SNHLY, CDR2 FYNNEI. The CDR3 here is CASSAQPPTLTGELFF.

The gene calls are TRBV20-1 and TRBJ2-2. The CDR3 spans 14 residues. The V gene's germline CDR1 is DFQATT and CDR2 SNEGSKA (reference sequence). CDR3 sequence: CSARDRKGTGELFF.